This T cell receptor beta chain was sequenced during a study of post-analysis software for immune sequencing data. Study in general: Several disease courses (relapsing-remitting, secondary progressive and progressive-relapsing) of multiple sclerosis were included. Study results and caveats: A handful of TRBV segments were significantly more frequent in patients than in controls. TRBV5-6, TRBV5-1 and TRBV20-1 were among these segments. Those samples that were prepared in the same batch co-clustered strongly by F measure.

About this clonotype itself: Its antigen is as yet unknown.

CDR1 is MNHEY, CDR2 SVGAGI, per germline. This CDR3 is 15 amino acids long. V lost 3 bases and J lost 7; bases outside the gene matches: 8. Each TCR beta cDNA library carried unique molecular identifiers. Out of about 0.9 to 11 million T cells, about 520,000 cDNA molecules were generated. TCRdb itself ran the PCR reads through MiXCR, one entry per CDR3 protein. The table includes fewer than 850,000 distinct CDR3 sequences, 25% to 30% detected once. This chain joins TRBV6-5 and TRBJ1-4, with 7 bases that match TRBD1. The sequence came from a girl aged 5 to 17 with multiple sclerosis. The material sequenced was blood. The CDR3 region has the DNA TGTGCCAGCAGTTATGGGGACAGCTCGAGTGAAAAACTGTTTTTT. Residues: CASSYGDSSSEKLFF.